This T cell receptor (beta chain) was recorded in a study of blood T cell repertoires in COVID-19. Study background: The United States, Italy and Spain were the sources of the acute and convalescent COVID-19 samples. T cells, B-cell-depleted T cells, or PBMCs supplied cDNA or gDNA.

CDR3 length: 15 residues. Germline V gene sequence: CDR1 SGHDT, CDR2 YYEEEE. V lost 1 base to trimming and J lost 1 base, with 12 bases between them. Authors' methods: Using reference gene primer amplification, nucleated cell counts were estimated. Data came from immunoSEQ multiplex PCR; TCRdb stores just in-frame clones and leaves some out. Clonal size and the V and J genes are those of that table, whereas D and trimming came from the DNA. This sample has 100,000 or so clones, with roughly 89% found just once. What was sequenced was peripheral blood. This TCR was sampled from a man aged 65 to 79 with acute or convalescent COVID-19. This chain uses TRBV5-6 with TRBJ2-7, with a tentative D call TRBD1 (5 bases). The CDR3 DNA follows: TGTGCCAGCAGCTTGAGTGCAGGGTTTTCCTACGAGCAGTACTTC. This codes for CASSLSAGFSYEQYF. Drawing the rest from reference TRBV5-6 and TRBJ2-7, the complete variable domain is DAGVTQSPTHLIKTRGQQVTLRCSPKSGHDTVSWYQQALGQGPQFIFQYYEEEERQRGNFPDRFSGHQFPNYSSELNVNALLLGDSALYLCASSLSAGFSYEQYFGPGTRLTVT.